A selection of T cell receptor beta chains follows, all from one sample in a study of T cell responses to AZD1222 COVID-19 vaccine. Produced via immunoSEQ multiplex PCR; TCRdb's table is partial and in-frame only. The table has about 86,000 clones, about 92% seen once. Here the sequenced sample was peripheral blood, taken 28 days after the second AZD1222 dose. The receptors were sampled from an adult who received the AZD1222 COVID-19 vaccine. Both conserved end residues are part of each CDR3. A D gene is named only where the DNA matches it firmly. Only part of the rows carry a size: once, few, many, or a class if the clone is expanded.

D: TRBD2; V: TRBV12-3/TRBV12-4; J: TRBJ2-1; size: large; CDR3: CASSPSGLGEQFF; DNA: TGTGCCAGCAGCCCGTCGGGACTAGGGGAGCAGTTCTTC
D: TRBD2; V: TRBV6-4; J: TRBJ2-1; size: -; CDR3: CASSPSGGSYNEQFF; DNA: TGTGCCAGCAGCCCTAGCGGGGGCTCCTACAATGAGCAGTTCTTC
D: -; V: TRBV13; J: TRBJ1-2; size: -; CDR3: CASSSGTGNYGYTF; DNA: TGTGCCAGCAGCTCTGGGACGGGAAACTATGGCTACACCTTC
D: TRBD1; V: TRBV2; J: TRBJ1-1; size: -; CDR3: CASSDTGGTEAFF; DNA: TGTGCCAGCAGTGATACAGGGGGAACTGAAGCTTTCTTT
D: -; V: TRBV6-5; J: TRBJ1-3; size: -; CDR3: CASSYFDPTSGNTIYF; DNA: TGTGCCAGCAGTTACTTTGACCCCACCTCTGGAAACACCATATATTTT
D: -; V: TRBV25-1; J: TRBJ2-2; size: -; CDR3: CASSELRGWATGELFF; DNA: TGTGCCAGCAGTGAATTACGTGGGTGGGCCACCGGGGAGCTGTTTTTT
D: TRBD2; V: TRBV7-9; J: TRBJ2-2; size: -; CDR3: CASSLAGASGDTGELFF; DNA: TGTGCCAGCAGCTTAGCGGGAGCTAGCGGGGACACCGGGGAGCTGTTTTTT
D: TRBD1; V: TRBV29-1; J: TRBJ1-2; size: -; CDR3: CSVVDRGPGDGYTF; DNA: TGCAGCGTTGTAGACAGGGGCCCTGGAGATGGCTACACCTTC
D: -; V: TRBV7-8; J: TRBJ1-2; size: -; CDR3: CASSRLNGGGGYTF; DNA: TGTGCCAGCAGCCGGTTGAACGGGGGAGGTGGCTACACCTTC
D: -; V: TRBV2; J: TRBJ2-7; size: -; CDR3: CASLLDSNNEQYF; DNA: TGTGCCAGCCTCTTGGACAGTAACAACGAGCAGTACTTC
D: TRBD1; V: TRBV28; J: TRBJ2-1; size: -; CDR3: CASHSGGADNEQFF; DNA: TGTGCCAGCCACTCAGGGGGCGCTGACAATGAGCAGTTCTTC
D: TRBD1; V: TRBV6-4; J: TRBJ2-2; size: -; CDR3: CASSDPADRRNTGELFF; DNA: TGTGCCAGCAGTGACCCCGCGGACAGGAGAAACACCGGGGAGCTGTTTTTT
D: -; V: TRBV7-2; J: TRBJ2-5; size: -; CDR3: CASSAQGGAETQYF; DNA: TGTGCCAGCAGCGCACAGGGTGGGGCGGAGACCCAGTACTTC
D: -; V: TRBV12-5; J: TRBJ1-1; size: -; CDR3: CASGLAPPQGGSWDTEAFF; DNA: TGTGCTAGTGGTTTGGCACCACCCCAAGGAGGGTCATGGGACACTGAAGCTTTCTTT
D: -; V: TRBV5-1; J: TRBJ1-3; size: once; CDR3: CASSPTIGNTIYF; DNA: TGCGCCAGCAGCCCGACCATCGGAAACACCATATATTTT
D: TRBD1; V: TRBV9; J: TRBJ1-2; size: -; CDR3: CASSVDRTGFGYTF; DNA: TGTGCCAGCAGCGTAGATAGGACAGGGTTTGGCTACACCTTC
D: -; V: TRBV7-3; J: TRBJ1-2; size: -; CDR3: CASSQDGPYGYTF; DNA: TGTGCCAGCAGCCAGGACGGACCCTATGGCTACACCTTC